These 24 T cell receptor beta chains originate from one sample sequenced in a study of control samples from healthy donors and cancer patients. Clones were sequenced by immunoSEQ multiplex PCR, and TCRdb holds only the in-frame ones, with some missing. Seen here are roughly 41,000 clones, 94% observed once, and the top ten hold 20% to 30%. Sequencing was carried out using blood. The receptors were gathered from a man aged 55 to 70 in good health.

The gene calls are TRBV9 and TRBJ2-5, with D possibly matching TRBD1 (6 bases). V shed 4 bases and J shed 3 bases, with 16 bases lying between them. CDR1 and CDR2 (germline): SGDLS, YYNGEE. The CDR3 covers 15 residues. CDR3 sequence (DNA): TGTGCCAGCAGCCTCGGACAGTGGGCCAAAGAGACCCAGTACTTC. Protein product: CASSLGQWAKETQYF.

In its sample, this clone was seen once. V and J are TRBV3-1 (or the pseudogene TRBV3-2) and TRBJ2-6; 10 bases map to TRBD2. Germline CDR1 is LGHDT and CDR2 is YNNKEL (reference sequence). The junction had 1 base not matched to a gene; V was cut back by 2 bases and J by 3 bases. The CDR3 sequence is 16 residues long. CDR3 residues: CASSQLAGGGANVLTF. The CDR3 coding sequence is TGTGCCAGCAGCCAATTAGCGGGAGGTGGGGCCAACGTCCTGACTTTC.

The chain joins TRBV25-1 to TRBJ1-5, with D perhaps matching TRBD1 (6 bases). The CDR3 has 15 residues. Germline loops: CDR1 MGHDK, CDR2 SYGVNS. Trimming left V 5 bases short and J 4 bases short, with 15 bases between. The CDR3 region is CASSRTGLGNQPQHF. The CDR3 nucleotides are TGTGCCAGCAGTCGAACAGGGTTAGGTAATCAGCCCCAGCATTTT.

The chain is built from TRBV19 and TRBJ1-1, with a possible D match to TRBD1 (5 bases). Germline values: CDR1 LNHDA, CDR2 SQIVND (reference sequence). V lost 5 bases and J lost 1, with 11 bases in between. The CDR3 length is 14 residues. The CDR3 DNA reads TGTGCCAGTAGTTCCCTACAGGAGAACACTGAAGCTTTCTTT. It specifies CASSSLQENTEAFF.

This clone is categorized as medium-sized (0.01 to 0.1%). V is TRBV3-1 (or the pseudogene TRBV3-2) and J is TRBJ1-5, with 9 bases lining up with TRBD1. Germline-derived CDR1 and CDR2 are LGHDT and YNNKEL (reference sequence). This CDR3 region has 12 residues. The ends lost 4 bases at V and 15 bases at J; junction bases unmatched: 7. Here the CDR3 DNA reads TGTGCCAGCAGCCCCGGACAGGGGCCGATGCATTTT. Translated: CASSPGQGPMHF.

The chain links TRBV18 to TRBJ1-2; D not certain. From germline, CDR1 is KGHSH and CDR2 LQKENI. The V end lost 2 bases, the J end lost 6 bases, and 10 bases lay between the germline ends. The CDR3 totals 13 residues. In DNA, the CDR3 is TGTGCCAGCTCACCAAGGAGGGATGATGGCTACACCTTC. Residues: CASSPRRDDGYTF.

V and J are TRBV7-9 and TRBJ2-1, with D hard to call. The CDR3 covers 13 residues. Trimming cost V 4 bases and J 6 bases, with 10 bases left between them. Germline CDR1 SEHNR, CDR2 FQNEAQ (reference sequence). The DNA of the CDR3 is TGTGCCAGCAGCTCCGGGCCCAGCAATGAGCAGTTCTTC. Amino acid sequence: CASSSGPSNEQFF.

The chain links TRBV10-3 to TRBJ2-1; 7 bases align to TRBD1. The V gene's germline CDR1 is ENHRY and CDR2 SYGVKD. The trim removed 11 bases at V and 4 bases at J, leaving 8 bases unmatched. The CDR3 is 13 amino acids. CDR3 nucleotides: TGTGCCTCGGACAGGCTCAAGTACAATGAGCAGTTCTTC. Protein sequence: CASDRLKYNEQFF.

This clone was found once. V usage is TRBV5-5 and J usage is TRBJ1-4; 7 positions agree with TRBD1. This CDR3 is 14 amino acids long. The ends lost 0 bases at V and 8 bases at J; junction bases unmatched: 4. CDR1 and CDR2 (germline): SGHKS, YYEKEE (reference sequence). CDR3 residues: CASSLGGGLEKLFF. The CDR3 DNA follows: TGTGCCAGCAGCTTGGGAGGGGGCCTCGAAAAACTGTTTTTT.

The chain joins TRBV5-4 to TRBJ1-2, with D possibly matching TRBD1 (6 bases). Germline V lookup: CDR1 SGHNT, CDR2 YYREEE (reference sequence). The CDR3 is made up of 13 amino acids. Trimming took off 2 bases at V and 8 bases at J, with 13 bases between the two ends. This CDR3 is CASSLPQGRGYTF. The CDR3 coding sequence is TGTGCCAGCAGCTTACCTCAGGGGCGCGGCTACACCTTC.

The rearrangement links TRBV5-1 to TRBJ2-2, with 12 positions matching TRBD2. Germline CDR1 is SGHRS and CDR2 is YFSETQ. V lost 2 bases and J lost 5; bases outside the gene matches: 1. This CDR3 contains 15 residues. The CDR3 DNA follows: TGCGCCAGCAGCTTACTAGCGGGAGGAACCGGGGAGCTGTTTTTT. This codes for CASSLLAGGTGELFF. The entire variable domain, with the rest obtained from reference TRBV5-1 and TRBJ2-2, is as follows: KAGVTQTPRYLIKTRGQQVTLSCSPISGHRSVSWYQQTPGQGLQFLFEYFSETQRNKGNFPGRFSGRQFSNSRSEMNVSTLELGDSALYLCASSLLAGGTGELFFGEGSRLTVL.

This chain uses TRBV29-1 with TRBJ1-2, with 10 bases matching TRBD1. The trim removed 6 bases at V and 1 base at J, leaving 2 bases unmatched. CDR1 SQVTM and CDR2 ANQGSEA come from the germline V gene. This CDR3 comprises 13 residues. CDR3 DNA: TGCAGCGTCGGGACAGGGGTTAACTATGGCTACACCTTC. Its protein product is CSVGTGVNYGYTF.

CDR3: CSAAPTDTQYF. DNA of the CDR3: TGCAGCGCGGCCCCCACAGATACGCAGTATTTT. The rearrangement uses TRBV29-1 and TRBJ2-3, with no clear D. V shed 7 bases and J shed 2 bases, with 7 bases lying between them. The CDR3 has 11 amino acids. Germline assignment: CDR1 SQVTM and CDR2 ANQGSEA.

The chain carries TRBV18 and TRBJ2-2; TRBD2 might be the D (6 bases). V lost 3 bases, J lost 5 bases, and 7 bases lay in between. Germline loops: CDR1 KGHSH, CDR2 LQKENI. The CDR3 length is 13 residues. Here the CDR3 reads CASSPRETGELFF. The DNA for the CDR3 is TGTGCCAGCTCACCCCGGGAGACCGGGGAGCTGTTTTTT.

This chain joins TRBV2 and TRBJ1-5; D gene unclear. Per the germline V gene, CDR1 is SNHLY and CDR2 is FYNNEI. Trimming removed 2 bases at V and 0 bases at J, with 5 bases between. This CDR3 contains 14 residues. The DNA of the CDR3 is TGTGCCAGCAGTGAACTCTTTAGCAATCAGCCCCAGCATTTT. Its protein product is CASSELFSNQPQHF.

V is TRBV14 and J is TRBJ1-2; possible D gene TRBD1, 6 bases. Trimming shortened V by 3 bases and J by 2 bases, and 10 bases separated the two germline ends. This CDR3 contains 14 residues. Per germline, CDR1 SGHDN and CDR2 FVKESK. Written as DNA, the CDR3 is TGTGCCAGCAGCCAGCATAGGGGGAACTATGGCTACACCTTC. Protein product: CASSQHRGNYGYTF. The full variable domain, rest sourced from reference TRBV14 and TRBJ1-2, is EAGVTQFPSHSVIEKGQTVTLRCDPISGHDNLYWYRRVMGKEIKFLLHFVKESKQDESGMPNNRFLAERTGGTYSTLKVQPAELEDSGVYFCASSQHRGNYGYTFGSGTRLTVV.

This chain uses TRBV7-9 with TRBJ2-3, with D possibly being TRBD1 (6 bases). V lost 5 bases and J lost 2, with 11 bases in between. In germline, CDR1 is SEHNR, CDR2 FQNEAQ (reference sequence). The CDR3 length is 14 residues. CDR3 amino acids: CASSPTGYTDTQYF. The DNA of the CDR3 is TGTGCCAGCAGCCCTACAGGGTACACAGATACGCAGTATTTT.

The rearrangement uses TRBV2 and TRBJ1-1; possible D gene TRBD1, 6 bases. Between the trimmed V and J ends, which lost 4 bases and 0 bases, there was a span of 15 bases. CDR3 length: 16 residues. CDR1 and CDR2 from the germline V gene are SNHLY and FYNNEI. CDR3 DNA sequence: TGTGCCAGCAGTGGAAGGCCAGGGGATTTGAACACTGAAGCTTTCTTT. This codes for CASSGRPGDLNTEAFF.

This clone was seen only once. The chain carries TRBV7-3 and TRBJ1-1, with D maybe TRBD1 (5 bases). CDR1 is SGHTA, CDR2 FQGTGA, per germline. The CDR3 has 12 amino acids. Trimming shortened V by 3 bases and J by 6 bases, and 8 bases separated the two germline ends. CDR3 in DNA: TGTGCCAGCAGCTTCGACAGTCCTGAAGCTTTCTTT. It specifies CASSFDSPEAFF.

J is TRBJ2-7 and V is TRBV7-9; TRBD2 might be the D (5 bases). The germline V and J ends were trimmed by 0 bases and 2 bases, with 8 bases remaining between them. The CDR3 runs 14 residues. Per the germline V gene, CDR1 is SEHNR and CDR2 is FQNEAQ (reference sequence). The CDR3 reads CASSLALGAYEQYF. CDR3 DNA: TGTGCCAGCAGCTTAGCGCTCGGGGCCTACGAGCAGTACTTC.

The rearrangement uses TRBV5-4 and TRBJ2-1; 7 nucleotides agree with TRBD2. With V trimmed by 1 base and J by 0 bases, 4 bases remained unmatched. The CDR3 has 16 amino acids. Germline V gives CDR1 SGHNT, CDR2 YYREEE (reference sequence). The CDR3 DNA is TGTGCCAGCAGCTTGAAAGGCGGGAGCTCCTACAATGAGCAGTTCTTC. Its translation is CASSLKGGSSYNEQFF.

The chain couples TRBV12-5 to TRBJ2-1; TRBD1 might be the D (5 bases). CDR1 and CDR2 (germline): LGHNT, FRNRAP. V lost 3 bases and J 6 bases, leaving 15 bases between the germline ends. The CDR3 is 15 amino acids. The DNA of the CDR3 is TGTGCTAGTGGTTTCTGGCGTAGGGGCGGCAATGAGCAGTTCTTC. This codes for CASGFWRRGGNEQFF. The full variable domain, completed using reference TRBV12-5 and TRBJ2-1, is DARVTQTPRHKVTEMGQEVTMRCQPILGHNTVFWYRQTMMQGLELLAYFRNRAPLDDSGMPKDRFSAEMPDATLATLKIQPSEPRDSAVYFCASGFWRRGGNEQFFGPGTRLTVL.

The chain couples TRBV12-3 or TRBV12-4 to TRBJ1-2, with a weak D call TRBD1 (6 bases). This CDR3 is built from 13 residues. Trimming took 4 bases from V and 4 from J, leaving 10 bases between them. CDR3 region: CASSSQGFYGYTF. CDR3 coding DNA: TGTGCCAGCAGTTCACAGGGATTCTATGGCTACACCTTC.

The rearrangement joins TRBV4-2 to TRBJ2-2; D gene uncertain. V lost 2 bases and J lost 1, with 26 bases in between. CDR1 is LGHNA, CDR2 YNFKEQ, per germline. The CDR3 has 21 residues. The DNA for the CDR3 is TGTGCCAGCAGCCAACGTGCGACTGGCCTCCCCGTCGAGCGGAACACCGGGGAGCTGTTTTTT. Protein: CASSQRATGLPVERNTGELFF.